Following are 20 T cell receptor beta chains from one sample sequenced in a study of blood T cell repertoires in COVID-19. Assay used: immunoSEQ multiplex PCR; TCRdb lists only in-frame clones, some missing. The sample holds around 58,000 clones, 90% seen once. Sequenced material: peripheral blood. The receptors originated from a man in his 60s with active COVID-19.

This chain connects TRBV30 to TRBJ2-5; D may be TRBD2 (6 bases). CDR3 size: 15 residues. Trimming shortened V by 0 bases and J by 4 bases, and 15 bases separated the two germline ends. Germline loops: CDR1 GTSNPN, CDR2 SVGIG (reference sequence). Here the CDR3 reads CAWSVGFGEAETQYF. The DNA of the CDR3 is TGTGCCTGGAGTGTAGGGTTCGGGGAGGCAGAGACCCAGTACTTC. The full variable domain, its missing parts supplied by reference TRBV30 and TRBJ2-5, is SQTIHQWPATLVQPVGSPLSLECTVEGTSNPNLYWYRQAAGRGLQLLFYSVGIGQISSEVPQNLSASRPQDRQFILSSKKLLLSDSGFYLCAWSVGFGEAETQYFGPGTRLLVL.

This clone turned up a few times. V and J are TRBV11-2 and TRBJ2-7; 7 positions match TRBD2. CDR1 SGHAT and CDR2 FQNNGV come from the germline V gene. The CDR3 has 16 amino acids. Germline trimming cut 4 bases from V and 2 bases from J; bases unmatched to any gene: 11. DNA for the CDR3: TGTGCCAGCAGCTCCCTAAGACTAGCCTCGGCCTACGAGCAGTACTTC. Its translation is CASSSLRLASAYEQYF.

V gene TRBV27 combines with J gene TRBJ1-5, with D perhaps matching TRBD1 (6 bases). Trimming stripped 0 bases from V and 7 bases from J, with 19 bases between. Germline CDR1 reads MNHEY; CDR2 reads SMNVEV (reference sequence). CDR3 length: 17 amino acids. CDR3 loop: CASSLSSPTGSVQPQHF. The CDR3 coding sequence is TGTGCCAGCAGTTTATCGAGCCCCACAGGGAGCGTACAGCCCCAGCATTTT.

In its sample, this clone was seen once. V gene TRBV2 combines with J gene TRBJ2-1; D is perhaps TRBD2 (6 bases). The V gene's germline CDR1 is SNHLY and CDR2 FYNNEI. Trimming removed 6 bases at V and 0 bases at J, with 9 bases between. This CDR3 has 14 amino acids. The chain's CDR3 is CASRGGISYNEQFF. The DNA for the CDR3 is TGTGCCAGCAGGGGCGGGATCTCCTACAATGAGCAGTTCTTC. The entire variable domain, with the rest obtained from reference TRBV2 and TRBJ2-1, is as follows: EPEVTQTPSHQVTQMGQEVILRCVPISNHLYFYWYRQILGQKVEFLVSFYNNEISEKSEIFDDQFSVERPDGSNFTLKIRSTKLEDSAMYFCASRGGISYNEQFFGPGTRLTVL.

This rearrangement joins TRBV5-6 to TRBJ1-5, with D perhaps TRBD1 (5 bases). Deletions cut 4 bases from V and 3 bases from J, with 8 bases between. The CDR3 sequence is 13 residues long. The germline V gene has CDR1 SGHDT and CDR2 YYEEEE. The CDR3 reads CASSGQPNQPQHF. The CDR3 nucleotides read TGTGCCAGCAGCGGACAACCCAATCAGCCCCAGCATTTT.

The chain has TRBV30 and TRBJ1-4; TRBD1 aligns across 9 bases. After removal of 2 bases from V and 7 bases from J, the junction contained 11 bases not matched to a gene. CDR1 is GTSNPN, CDR2 SVGIG, per germline (reference sequence). The CDR3 extends over 16 amino acids. Here the CDR3 DNA reads TGTGCCTGGAGTCCAAGCACCGGGACAGGGATTGAAAAACTGTTTTTT. This gives the protein CAWSPSTGTGIEKLFF.

J is TRBJ2-5 and V is TRBV29-1; tentative D call: TRBD2 (5 bases). CDR1 and CDR2 (germline): SQVTM, ANQGSEA. Trimming shortened V by 6 bases and J by 1 base, and 9 bases separated the two germline ends. This CDR3 has 12 residues. The DNA for the CDR3 is TGCAGCGTAGCGGAGCCCCAAGAGACCCAGTACTTC. Its protein product is CSVAEPQETQYF.

V is TRBV15 and J is TRBJ2-4; the D gene is possibly TRBD2 (5 bases). The germline V and J ends were trimmed by 0 bases and 11 bases, with 11 bases remaining between them. Germline V CDR1 and CDR2: LNHNV, YYDKDF (reference sequence). The CDR3 extends over 13 amino acids. The CDR3 loop reads CATSRDGLEVQYF. CDR3 bases: TGTGCCACCAGCAGAGATGGGTTGGAGGTTCAGTACTTC. The whole variable domain, remainder taken from reference TRBV15 and TRBJ2-4, is DAMVIQNPRYQVTQFGKPVTLSCSQTLNHNVMYWYQQKSSQAPKLLFHYYDKDFNNEADTPDNFQSRRPNTSFCFLDIRSPGLGDTAMYLCATSRDGLEVQYFGAGTRLSVL.

This clone appeared once. The gene calls are TRBV5-1 and TRBJ1-2; 8 bases agree with TRBD1. The CDR3 sequence is 17 residues long. V lost 0 bases to trimming and J lost 1 base; unmatched junction nucleotides: 8. The germline CDR1 and CDR2 sequences are SGHRS and YFSETQ. Here the CDR3 reads CASSLAEGQVYNYGYTF. As DNA, the CDR3 is TGCGCCAGCAGCTTGGCCGAGGGACAGGTTTATAACTATGGCTACACCTTC.

This chain connects TRBV9 to TRBJ2-2; 10 positions agree with TRBD2. Per the germline V gene, CDR1 is SGDLS and CDR2 is YYNGEE. V was pared by 0 bases and J by 7 bases, with 6 bases of the junction left unmatched. This CDR3 is 16 amino acids long. The CDR3 spells CASSVVQRGGIGELFF. Written as DNA, the CDR3 is TGTGCCAGCAGCGTAGTTCAGCGGGGGGGCATCGGGGAGCTGTTTTTT.

The rearrangement joins TRBV30 to TRBJ2-7, with TRBD1 identical over 9 bases. V gave up 2 bases and J gave up 1 base; unmatched junction bases: 6. CDR3 length: 15 residues. CDR1 GTSNPN and CDR2 SVGIG come from the germline V gene (reference sequence). In DNA form, the CDR3 reads TGTGCCTGGAGTTTACTCGGGACAGGGTCCTACGAGCAGTACTTC. It is translated as CAWSLLGTGSYEQYF.

CDR3 sequence reads: CASSLALNTGELFF. In DNA, the CDR3 is TGCGCCAGCAGCTTGGCTCTGAACACCGGGGAGCTGTTTTTT. The chain carries TRBV5-1 and TRBJ2-2; no clear D gene. V shed 0 bases and J shed 1 base, with 4 bases lying between them. The germline CDR1 and CDR2 sequences are SGHRS and YFSETQ. The CDR3 runs 14 residues. The full variable domain, completed using reference TRBV5-1 and TRBJ2-2, is KAGVTQTPRYLIKTRGQQVTLSCSPISGHRSVSWYQQTPGQGLQFLFEYFSETQRNKGNFPGRFSGRQFSNSRSEMNVSTLELGDSALYLCASSLALNTGELFFGEGSRLTVL.

The chain has TRBV7-3 and TRBJ2-5, with D perhaps matching TRBD1 (5 bases). In germline, CDR1 is SGHTA, CDR2 FQGTGA. The germline V and J ends were trimmed by 1 base and 2 bases, with 20 bases remaining between them. The CDR3 totals 18 residues. As DNA, the CDR3 is TGTGCCAGCAGCTTAAGGGCAGTCTGGGGCGTGCTGCAAGAGACCCAGTACTTC. Its protein product is CASSLRAVWGVLQETQYF.

This clone was picked up one time. V gene TRBV19 combines with J gene TRBJ2-7; 7 bases are shared with TRBD1. The CDR3 is 14 amino acids. V shed 5 bases, J shed 5 bases, and the junction held 9 bases outside the gene matches. Germline loops: CDR1 LNHDA, CDR2 SQIVND (reference sequence). The CDR3 loop is CASSHKTGVNEQYF. The CDR3 region has the DNA TGTGCCAGTAGTCATAAAACAGGGGTGAACGAGCAGTACTTC.

The chain couples TRBV6-2 or TRBV6-3 to TRBJ1-6; D is ambiguous. Trimming removed 2 bases at V and 7 bases at J, with 9 bases between. Germline CDR1 reads MNHEY; CDR2 reads SVGEGT. This CDR3 has 14 amino acids. In DNA, the CDR3 is TGTGCCAGCAGTTACGAGGGTGTCAATTCACCCCTCCACTTT. Its protein is CASSYEGVNSPLHF.

The CDR3 bases are TGCGCCAGCAGCTTGATGGGCGGGAATTTGGATACGCAGTATTTT. Its translation is CASSLMGGNLDTQYF. The V gene is TRBV5-1, the J gene TRBJ2-3; weak D call: TRBD2 (6 bases). The CDR3 runs 15 residues. V lost 1 base and J lost 6, with 15 bases in between. CDR1 and CDR2 from the germline V gene are SGHRS and YFSETQ.

V and J are TRBV6-2 or TRBV6-3 and TRBJ2-1, with TRBD2 matching over 7 bases. V trimming: 5 bases; J trimming: 5 bases; junction bases outside the gene matches: 6. Germline lookup yields CDR1 MNHEY and CDR2 SVGEGT. There are 14 residues in the CDR3. The CDR3 here is CASSGGRPNNEQFF. For the CDR3, the DNA is TGTGCCAGCAGTGGCGGGAGACCTAACAATGAGCAGTTCTTC.

This clone has only a few counts. This chain joins TRBV2 and TRBJ1-1; 8 nucleotides match TRBD1. Germline V lookup: CDR1 SNHLY, CDR2 FYNNEI. Germline trimming cut 6 bases from V and 2 bases from J; bases unmatched to any gene: 11. The CDR3 is 16 residues long. CDR3 sequence: CASRHGTGRYNTEAFF. The DNA for the CDR3 is TGTGCCAGCAGACACGGGACAGGCCGCTATAACACTGAAGCTTTCTTT.

V and J are TRBV6-2 or TRBV6-3 and TRBJ2-3; 8 nucleotides match TRBD2. J was trimmed by 2 bases and V by 0 bases; bases with no gene match: 4. Germline loops: CDR1 MNHEY, CDR2 SVGEGT. This CDR3 contains 16 residues. The CDR3 DNA reads TGTGCCAGCAGTTACTCCTTAGCGGGGCCCACAGATACGCAGTATTTT. This encodes CASSYSLAGPTDTQYF.

V gene TRBV3-1 (or the pseudogene TRBV3-2) combines with J gene TRBJ2-3; TRBD2 aligns across 9 bases. Germline V lookup: CDR1 LGHDT, CDR2 YNNKEL (reference sequence). The CDR3 is 17 residues long. V was pared by 3 bases and J by 3 bases, with 10 bases of the junction left unmatched. CDR3 sequence: CASSQLPGGGATDTQYF. DNA for the CDR3: TGTGCCAGCAGCCAGTTGCCTGGCGGGGGGGCAACAGATACGCAGTATTTT.